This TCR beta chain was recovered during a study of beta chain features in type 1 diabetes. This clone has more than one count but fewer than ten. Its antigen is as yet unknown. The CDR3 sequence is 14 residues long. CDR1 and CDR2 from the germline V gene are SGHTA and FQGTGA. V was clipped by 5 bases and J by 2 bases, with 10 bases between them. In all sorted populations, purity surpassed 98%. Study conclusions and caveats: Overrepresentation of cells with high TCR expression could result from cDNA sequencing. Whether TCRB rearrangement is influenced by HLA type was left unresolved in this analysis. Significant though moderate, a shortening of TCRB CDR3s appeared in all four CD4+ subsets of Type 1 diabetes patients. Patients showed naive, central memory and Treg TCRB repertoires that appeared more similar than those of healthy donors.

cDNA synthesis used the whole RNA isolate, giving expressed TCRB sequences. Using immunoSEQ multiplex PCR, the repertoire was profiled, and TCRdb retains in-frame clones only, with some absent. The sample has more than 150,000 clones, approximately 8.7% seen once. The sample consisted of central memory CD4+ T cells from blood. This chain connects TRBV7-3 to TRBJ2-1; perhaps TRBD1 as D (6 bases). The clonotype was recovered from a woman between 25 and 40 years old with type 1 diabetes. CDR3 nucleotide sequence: TGTGCCAGCAGCCGGGACATGACCTACAATGAGCAGTTCTTC. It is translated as CASSRDMTYNEQFF. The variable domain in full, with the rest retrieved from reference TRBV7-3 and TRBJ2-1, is GAGVSQTPSNKVTEKGKYVELRCDPISGHTALYWYRQSLGQGPEFLIYFQGTGAADDSGLPNDRFFAVRPEGSVSTLKIQRTERGDSAVYLCASSRDMTYNEQFFGPGTRLTVL.